The rows below give T cell receptor beta chains drawn from one sample of a study of naive and memory T cell subsets. TCRdb recomputed calls from the UMI-ligation and nested PCR reads with MiXCR, one row per CDR3 protein. The table has some 110,000 distinct CDR3 sequences, about 14% seen once. The specimen sequenced was naive CD8+ T cells from blood. All receptors come from a human donor in good health. CDR3s include the opening cysteine and the closing phenylalanine or tryptophan. A D gene is named only where the DNA matches it firmly. Rows may omit the clone size; those that give it use once, few, many or a size class.

TRBV11-2	TRBJ2-7	many	-	CASNRGGGTYEQYF	TGTGCCAGCAACCGCGGGGGCGGAACCTACGAGCAGTACTTC
TRBV29-1	TRBJ2-3	-	-	CSTPGGVTDTQYF	TGCAGCACCCCAGGGGGGGTCACAGATACGCAGTATTTT
TRBV7-9	TRBJ2-1	few	-	CASSPDNEQFF	TGTGCCAGCAGCCCGGACAATGAGCAGTTCTTC
TRBV30	TRBJ2-1	few	-	CAWSLSSDEQFF	TGTGCCTGGAGTCTCTCGTCTGATGAGCAGTTCTTC
TRBV25-1	TRBJ1-3	-	-	CASSELGNSGNTIYF	TGTGCCAGCAGTGAATTGGGCAACTCTGGAAACACCATATATTTT
TRBV11-1	TRBJ2-3	many	TRBD1	CASSSLGQAPSTDTQYF	TGTGCCAGCAGCTCCTTAGGACAGGCCCCTAGCACAGATACGCAGTATTTT
TRBV20-1	TRBJ2-7	few	TRBD2	CSAGGLTSGRFSYEQYF	TGCAGTGCTGGGGGGTTGACTAGCGGGAGGTTCTCCTACGAGCAGTACTTC
TRBV6-2/TRBV6-3	TRBJ2-1	-	-	CASAPEGFSYNEQFF	TGTGCCAGCGCCCCCGAGGGCTTCTCCTACAATGAGCAGTTCTTC
TRBV6-6	TRBJ2-1	few	-	CASSFDRVYNEQFF	TGTGCCAGCAGTTTCGACAGAGTTTACAATGAGCAGTTCTTC
TRBV4-3	TRBJ1-2	few	TRBD1	CASSQTLHRGGYTF	TGCGCCAGCAGCCAAACCTTACACAGGGGTGGCTACACCTTC
TRBV9	TRBJ1-2	many	TRBD1	CASSVTGYGYTF	TGTGCCAGCAGCGTGACAGGGTATGGCTACACCTTC
TRBV12-3/TRBV12-4	TRBJ2-3	-	TRBD2	CASRLSLASGADTQYF	TGTGCCAGCAGGCTGAGCCTGGCTAGCGGGGCAGATACGCAGTATTTT
TRBV2	TRBJ2-1	-	TRBD2	CASSANLAGLNNEQFF	TGTGCCAGCAGTGCAAATCTAGCGGGGCTCAACAATGAGCAGTTCTTC
TRBV4-2	TRBJ2-3	many	-	CASSPLGGSTDTQYF	TGTGCCAGCAGCCCCCTAGGGGGTAGCACAGATACGCAGTATTTT
TRBV27	TRBJ2-1	-	TRBD2	CASSYLAGADNEQFF	TGTGCCAGCAGTTATCTAGCGGGAGCGGACAATGAGCAGTTCTTC
TRBV24-1	TRBJ1-1	many	-	CATSDSRGLGTEAFF	TGTGCCACCAGTGATTCCAGGGGCCTAGGCACTGAAGCTTTCTTT
TRBV4-3	TRBJ2-1	-	-	CASSQDSAGYEQFF	TGCGCCAGCAGCCAAGATTCGGCAGGGTATGAGCAGTTCTTC
TRBV13	TRBJ2-7	-	-	CASSLVRDGYYEQYF	TGTGCCAGCAGCTTAGTGCGGGACGGATACTACGAGCAGTACTTC
TRBV29-1	TRBJ2-1	-	TRBD2	CSGKGTSGRYEQFF	TGCAGCGGCAAAGGGACTAGCGGGAGATACGAGCAGTTCTTC
TRBV27	TRBJ2-3	-	-	CASSYDATDTQYF	TGTGCCAGCAGTTATGACGCCACAGATACGCAGTATTTT
TRBV7-9	TRBJ1-4	medium-sized	-	CASSPGTAKEKLFF	TGTGCCAGCAGCCCAGGGACCGCGAAAGAAAAACTGTTTTTT
TRBV29-1	TRBJ1-2	few	-	CSVRGAFGYTF	TGCAGCGTGCGCGGGGCGTTTGGCTACACCTTC
TRBV12-3/TRBV12-4	TRBJ2-7	few	TRBD2	CASSTGLAGSPYEQYF	TGTGCCAGCAGTACGGGACTAGCCGGATCGCCCTACGAGCAGTACTTC
TRBV5-1	TRBJ2-1	-	-	CASSVTGVSSYNEQFF	TGCGCCAGCAGCGTGACGGGAGTGAGCTCCTACAATGAGCAGTTCTTC
TRBV11-2	TRBJ2-7	-	-	CASSSVGGRNPYEQYF	TGTGCCAGCAGCTCAGTCGGGGGCAGGAACCCCTACGAGCAGTACTTC
TRBV30	TRBJ2-1	few	-	CAWSNNRDEQFF	TGTGCCTGGAGTAACAACAGGGATGAGCAGTTCTTC
TRBV29-1	TRBJ1-2	-	-	CSVTSPVDSGYTF	TGCAGCGTTACCTCCCCCGTCGACAGTGGCTACACCTTC
TRBV2	TRBJ1-2	few	-	CASSDVWSDYGYTF	TGTGCCAGCAGTGATGTCTGGTCTGACTATGGCTACACCTTC
TRBV10-3	TRBJ2-5	-	TRBD1	CAISTGIDQETQYF	TGTGCCATCTCGACAGGGATTGACCAAGAGACCCAGTACTTC